What follows are 30 T cell receptor beta chains derived from one specimen sequenced in a study of cytomegalovirus exposure and HLA in healthy donors. The PCR had 60 Vbeta and 13 Jbeta primers. Assay used: immunoSEQ multiplex PCR; TCRdb lists only in-frame clones, some missing. This sample's table reports just over 150,000 clones. The sample comprised PBMCs. The receptors were sampled from a woman aged 60-75 years in good health and CMV-seronegative.

The genes are TRBV2 and TRBJ2-5, with 10 bases fitting TRBD1. The CDR3 runs 14 residues. Germline values: CDR1 SNHLY, CDR2 FYNNEI. V dropped 8 bases and J dropped 2; count of bases not matched to a gene: 5. The CDR3 DNA reads TGTGCCAGCCTCCGGGACAGGGGTCAAGAGACCCAGTACTTC. Amino acids: CASLRDRGQETQYF.

In DNA form, the CDR3 reads TGTGCCAGTAGTAATAGCGGGAGCGTCATTCAGTACTTC. It specifies CASSNSGSVIQYF. The J gene is TRBJ2-4, the V gene TRBV19; TRBD2 aligns across 9 bases. Germline trimming cut 4 bases from V and 9 bases from J; bases unmatched to any gene: 4. The germline V gene has CDR1 LNHDA and CDR2 SQIVND (reference sequence). CDR3 length equals 13 residues.

This chain connects TRBV6-1 to TRBJ2-7; 8 nucleotides line up with TRBD2. The length of the CDR3 is 15 residues. CDR1 is MNHNS and CDR2 is SASEGT in the germline V gene. V dropped 4 bases and J dropped 4; count of bases not matched to a gene: 9. This CDR3 is CASSGVLLAEYEQYF. CDR3 in DNA: TGTGCCAGCAGTGGGGTTCTACTAGCGGAGTACGAGCAGTACTTC.

V is TRBV2 and J is TRBJ2-7, with D maybe TRBD2 (7 bases). Germline assignment: CDR1 SNHLY and CDR2 FYNNEI. This CDR3 has 14 amino acids. The V end was cut by 8 bases, the J end by 6 bases, with 20 bases between. The CDR3 nucleotides read TGTGCCAGCCTATTTGGGGGGGCCCCAACCGAGCAGTACTTC. Its translation: CASLFGGAPTEQYF.

The rearrangement links TRBV2 to TRBJ1-4, with TRBD1 matching over 8 bases. Germline lookup yields CDR1 SNHLY and CDR2 FYNNEI. The CDR3 is 15 amino acids. The junction had 13 bases not matched to a gene; V was cut back by 8 bases and J by 8 bases. The CDR3 spells CASRSRTGLWEKLFF. DNA of the CDR3: TGTGCCAGCCGGAGTAGGACAGGGCTTTGGGAAAAACTGTTTTTT.

The rearrangement joins TRBV19 to TRBJ1-5; 10 bases agree with TRBD1. Trimming at V came to 4 bases and at J to 7 bases, leaving 16 bases not matched to a gene. This CDR3 comprises 18 residues. Per the germline V gene, CDR1 is LNHDA and CDR2 is SQIVND (reference sequence). CDR3 protein: CASSRGQSGTGVGQPQHF. The CDR3 DNA sequence: TGTGCCAGTAGTAGGGGTCAATCCGGGACAGGGGTAGGACAGCCCCAGCATTTT.

V and J are TRBV6-1 and TRBJ1-2; maybe TRBD1 (5 bases). The CDR3 is made up of 14 amino acids. CDR1 MNHNS and CDR2 SASEGT come from the germline V gene. The V end was cut by 0 bases, the J end by 4 bases, with 9 bases between. The CDR3 here is CASSEAGRAYGYTF. The CDR3 nucleotides read TGTGCCAGCAGTGAAGCGGGCAGGGCCTATGGCTACACCTTC.

The chain recombines TRBV5-1 with TRBJ1-2, with unresolved D. This CDR3 has 13 residues. The V gene's germline CDR1 is SGHRS and CDR2 YFSETQ. V gave up 0 bases and J gave up 0 bases, with 3 bases separating them. Here the CDR3 DNA reads TGCGCCAGCAGCTTGGGGCCTAACTATGGCTACACCTTC. It encodes CASSLGPNYGYTF.

The chain uses TRBV20-1 and TRBJ2-3; D is unclear. V lost 3 bases and J lost 9, with 10 bases in between. The CDR3 spans 11 residues. CDR1 is DFQATT and CDR2 is SNEGSKA in the germline V gene (reference sequence). The CDR3 DNA sequence: TGCAGTGCTAGGGGCCGTTCAACGCAGTATTTT. It is translated as CSARGRSTQYF.

Concerning this clone: An end of the junction differs from the germline gene, which may be a read error. J is TRBJ2-7 and V is TRBV6-6; TRBD2 matches at 9 bases. The V gene's germline CDR1 is MNHNY and CDR2 SVGAGI (reference sequence). CDR3 length: 13 residues. CDR3 sequence: CASSYELAGRDLF. CDR3 DNA sequence: TGTGCCAGCAGTTACGAACTAGCGGGCCGGGATCTCTTC.

This chain uses TRBV30 with TRBJ2-5; D possibly corresponds to TRBD1 (6 bases). The length of the CDR3 is 16 residues. Germline CDR1 and CDR2: GTSNPN and SVGIG (reference sequence). V gave up 4 bases and J gave up 2 bases, with 20 bases separating them. In nucleotides, the CDR3 is TGTGCCTGGACCTCTGGGTTGGTACAGGGTCAAGAGACCCAGTACTTC. Amino acid sequence: CAWTSGLVQGQETQYF.

The V gene is TRBV7-3, the J gene TRBJ1-6; TRBD1 matches at 7 bases. Germline values: CDR1 SGHTA, CDR2 FQGTGA. The CDR3 length is 15 residues. Losses at the gene ends were 0 bases for V and 7 bases for J; bases not matched to a gene: 3. In nucleotides, the CDR3 is TGTGCCAGCAGCTTAACGGGGACAGCAAATTCACCCCTCCACTTT. Translated, it gives CASSLTGTANSPLHF.

The rearrangement joins TRBV5-1 to TRBJ2-3, with a tentative D call TRBD1 (6 bases). Germline V CDR1 and CDR2: SGHRS, YFSETQ. This CDR3 has 13 residues. The V end was cut by 3 bases, the J end by 4 bases, with 9 bases between. The CDR3 loop reads CASSSQGSDTQYF. CDR3 sequence (DNA): TGCGCCAGCAGCTCGCAGGGGTCAGATACGCAGTATTTT.

The chain couples TRBV29-1 to TRBJ1-1; TRBD1 agrees at 7 bases. Germline trimming cut 5 bases from V and 7 bases from J; bases unmatched to any gene: 7. The CDR3 loop spans 12 amino acids. Germline loops: CDR1 SQVTM, CDR2 ANQGSEA. CDR3 residues: CSVQSDRVEAFF. The CDR3, as DNA: TGCAGCGTTCAGTCAGACAGGGTTGAAGCTTTCTTT.

The V gene is TRBV11-1, the J gene TRBJ1-2; perhaps TRBD1 as D (5 bases). The length of the CDR3 is 12 residues. Germline CDR1 SGHAT, CDR2 FQDESV (reference sequence). The V gene lost 5 bases and the J gene lost 4 bases, with 8 bases spanning the gap. The CDR3 loop reads CASSGQGYGYTF. CDR3 DNA sequence: TGTGCCAGCAGCGGGCAGGGCTATGGCTACACCTTC.

CDR3 DNA: TGTGCCAGCAGCGTTATTTACGAGCAGTACTTC. It encodes CASSVIYEQYF. The genes are TRBV11-2 and TRBJ2-7; unclear D gene. Trimming stripped 5 bases from V and 4 bases from J, with 6 bases between. Germline CDR1 and CDR2: SGHAT and FQNNGV. This CDR3 comprises 11 residues.

V is TRBV5-1 and J is TRBJ2-7; TRBD1 might be the D (6 bases). V was cut by 4 bases and J by 5 bases, with 22 bases left in between. The CDR3 runs to 16 residues. CDR1 is SGHRS and CDR2 is YFSETQ in the germline V gene. The CDR3 DNA sequence: TGCGCCAGCAGCCCCCTAGTCTGGGACAAGAAGAACGAGCAGTACTTC. Its translation is CASSPLVWDKKNEQYF. Full variable domain (missing parts from reference TRBV5-1 and TRBJ2-7): KAGVTQTPRYLIKTRGQQVTLSCSPISGHRSVSWYQQTPGQGLQFLFEYFSETQRNKGNFPGRFSGRQFSNSRSEMNVSTLELGDSALYLCASSPLVWDKKNEQYFGPGTRLTVT.

This chain links TRBV7-8 with TRBJ2-7; 9 positions match TRBD1. The CDR3 sequence is 15 residues long. The V and J ends lost 5 bases and 5 bases, in that order; junction bases with no gene match: 10. Germline loops: CDR1 SGHVS, CDR2 FQNEAQ. Here the CDR3 DNA reads TGTGCCAGCAGCCCACCCAGGACAGGGGACCACGAGCAGTACTTC. It yields the protein CASSPPRTGDHEQYF.

The chain links TRBV7-9 to TRBJ1-1, with D perhaps TRBD1 (6 bases). Germline lookup yields CDR1 SEHNR and CDR2 FQNEAQ (reference sequence). The CDR3 has 13 amino acids. Trimming stripped 5 bases from V and 2 bases from J, with 9 bases between. The CDR3 coding sequence is TGTGCCAGCAGCCGGACAGAAAACACTGAAGCTTTCTTT. It translates to CASSRTENTEAFF.

The rearrangement joins TRBV9 to TRBJ2-5; 9 positions match TRBD2. Trimming took 0 bases from V and 4 from J; bases not matched to a gene: 13. The CDR3 contains 18 residues. Germline V gene sequence: CDR1 SGDLS, CDR2 YYNGEE. As DNA, the CDR3 is TGTGCCAGCAGCGTAGGTAATAGCGGGAGTGGCGCCATAGAGACCCAGTACTTC. Translating gives CASSVGNSGSGAIETQYF.

This sequence joins TRBV6-1 and TRBJ1-1, with 8 nucleotides matching TRBD1. The length of the CDR3 is 15 residues. V gave up 3 bases and J gave up 6 bases; unmatched junction bases: 9. Germline values: CDR1 MNHNS, CDR2 SASEGT. The CDR3 reads CASSETGTGYSEAFF. The CDR3 DNA reads as TGTGCCAGCAGTGAGACCGGGACAGGATACTCTGAAGCTTTCTTT.

The CDR3 DNA sequence: TGTGCCATCAGTGAGTCGGGGACAGGGGAGTGGCACACTGAAGCTTTCTTT. Translating it yields CAISESGTGEWHTEAFF. The chain has TRBV10-3 and TRBJ1-1, with 10 nucleotides matching TRBD1. V shed 0 bases and J 3 bases; nucleotides not matched to a gene: 7. The CDR3 length is 17 residues. CDR1 and CDR2 from the germline V gene are ENHRY and SYGVKD.

The chain uses TRBV5-1 and TRBJ1-2; D perhaps matches TRBD1 (5 bases). The V gene lost 4 bases and the J gene lost 9 bases, with 13 bases spanning the gap. Germline V gene data show CDR1 as SGHRS and CDR2 as YFSETQ. CDR3 size: 12 residues. The CDR3 DNA reads TGCGCCAGCAGCCGGACCCTGGGGCGCTACACCTTC. Translating it yields CASSRTLGRYTF. Supplemented by reference TRBV5-1 and TRBJ1-2, the full variable domain reads KAGVTQTPRYLIKTRGQQVTLSCSPISGHRSVSWYQQTPGQGLQFLFEYFSETQRNKGNFPGRFSGRQFSNSRSEMNVSTLELGDSALYLCASSRTLGRYTFGSGTRLTVV.

The chain is built from TRBV18 and TRBJ1-2; 9 bases are a match to TRBD1. The CDR3 runs 14 residues. CDR1 KGHSH and CDR2 LQKENI come from the germline V gene. The J segment lost 8 bases and the V segment lost 3 bases, leaving 7 bases of the junction unmatched. The CDR3 DNA is TGTGCCAGCTCACCCGAGGGGACAGGGAGCGGCTACACCTTC. Translating it yields CASSPEGTGSGYTF.

In nucleotides, the CDR3 is TGTGCCACTAGAGAACACGATCAGCCCCAGCATTTT. Its translation is CATREHDQPQHF. This sequence joins TRBV10-3 and TRBJ1-5; D gene ambiguous. Germline V gene lookup returns CDR1 ENHRY and CDR2 SYGVKD. V was trimmed by 10 bases and J by 5 bases, leaving 12 bases between them. The CDR3 totals 12 residues.

The chain recombines TRBV6-5 with TRBJ2-6; D uncertain. V lost 3 bases to trimming and J lost 3 bases, with 12 bases between them. The CDR3 is 16 amino acids. Germline V gives CDR1 MNHEY, CDR2 SVGAGI. The CDR3 DNA is TGTGCCAGCAGTTATTTAGGAGCCTTTGGGGCCAACGTCCTGACTTTC. Translating it yields CASSYLGAFGANVLTF.

Remarks on this clone: This specimen includes other DNA sequences encoding the same CDR3. This chain connects TRBV20-1 to TRBJ1-2; possible D gene TRBD1, 5 bases. V was cut by 3 bases and J by 6 bases, with 8 bases left in between. This CDR3 has 11 residues. The germline CDR1 and CDR2 sequences are DFQATT and SNEGSKA (reference sequence). CDR3 bases: TGCAGTGCTAGCCGGGGGGATGGCTACACCTTC. Encoded protein: CSASRGDGYTF.

The chain carries TRBV11-2 and TRBJ2-1; 7 nucleotides line up with TRBD2. Per the germline V gene, CDR1 is SGHAT and CDR2 is FQNNGV. The junction had 3 bases not matched to a gene; V was cut back by 4 bases and J by 0 bases. The CDR3 is 15 amino acids. The CDR3 here is CASSSKRDSYNEQFF. CDR3 in DNA: TGTGCCAGCAGCTCCAAGCGGGACTCCTACAATGAGCAGTTCTTC.

V and J are TRBV28 and TRBJ2-3; TRBD1 matches 9 bases. Trimming at V came to 6 bases and at J to 4 bases, leaving 14 bases not matched to a gene. The V gene's germline CDR1 is MDHEN and CDR2 SYDVKM. The CDR3 contains 17 residues. The CDR3 DNA reads as TGTGCCAGCAGCGAAATCGGACAGGGGTTTAATGCAGATACGCAGTATTTT. Protein: CASSEIGQGFNADTQYF.

As to this clone: Distinct nucleotide sequences in the sample also encode this CDR3. V and J are TRBV28 and TRBJ1-5; D perhaps matches TRBD1 (6 bases). The CDR3 length is 14 residues. The germline V gene has CDR1 MDHEN and CDR2 SYDVKM. V gave up 6 bases and J gave up 3 bases, with 12 bases separating them. CDR3 DNA sequence: TGTGCCAGCAGCCTGGGGGGGGCCAATCAGCCCCAGCATTTT. Translating gives CASSLGGANQPQHF.